The 31 T cell receptor beta chains presented below share a single source sample, sequenced in a study of blood T cell repertoires in COVID-19 (dated by TCRdb to about 2020). Library creation used the immunoSEQ multiplex PCR assay. In TCRdb, the immuneACCESS table is reduced to in-frame sequences with V and J assigned. These tables do not hold every clone; where another copy was compared, an unresolved V gene accounts for under half, and the others remain unexplained. Across this sample there are roughly 120,000 clones, with roughly nine tenths seen only once. The ten largest clones add up to 3.5% to 5.5% of the sample. The sequenced sample consisted of peripheral blood. Receptor source: a man in his 60s with COVID-19, enrolled during active disease.

The chain is built from TRBV2 and TRBJ2-7; D gene ambiguous. CDR3 length: 12 residues. Trimming pared 3 bases from V and 2 bases from J, leaving 5 bases between. Germline V gene sequence: CDR1 SNHLY, CDR2 FYNNEI. The CDR3, as DNA: TGTGCCAGCAGTGAGGGCACCTACGAGCAGTACTTC. It is translated as CASSEGTYEQYF.

The chain links TRBV6-1 to TRBJ1-3, with D unresolved. This CDR3 has 16 residues. The V end lost 0 bases, the J end lost 0 bases, and 9 bases lay between the germline ends. CDR1 and CDR2 from the germline V gene are MNHNS and SASEGT. The CDR3 sequence: CASSEALLSSGNTIYF. The CDR3 nucleotides are TGTGCCAGCAGTGAAGCCCTTCTGAGCTCTGGAAACACCATATATTTT.

The genes are TRBV7-2 and TRBJ2-7, with TRBD1 matching over 10 bases. J gave up 0 bases and V 4 bases, and 3 bases lay outside the gene matches. The CDR3 sequence is 15 residues long. The germline V gene has CDR1 SGHTA and CDR2 FQGNSA. This CDR3 reads CASSSRTGGSYEQYF. Here the CDR3 DNA reads TGTGCCAGCAGCTCTCGGACAGGGGGCTCCTACGAGCAGTACTTC. Variable domain in full (rest from reference TRBV7-2 and TRBJ2-7): GAGVSQSPSNKVTEKGKDVELRCDPISGHTALYWYRQSLGQGLEFLIYFQGNSAPDKSGLPSDRFSAERTGGSVSTLTIQRTQQEDSAVYLCASSSRTGGSYEQYFGPGTRLTVT.

This chain connects TRBV18 to TRBJ1-1; perhaps TRBD1 as D (6 bases). Germline loops: CDR1 KGHSH, CDR2 LQKENI. V was shortened by 3 bases and J by 5 bases, with 13 bases between the two germline ends. The CDR3 has 14 residues. The CDR3 reads CASSPNRELTEAFF. The CDR3 DNA sequence: TGTGCCAGCTCACCTAACAGGGAATTGACTGAAGCTTTCTTT.

V and J are TRBV4-1 and TRBJ2-2, with TRBD1 as a possible D gene (6 bases). From germline, CDR1 is MGHRA and CDR2 YSYEKL. This CDR3 region has 15 residues. The ends were cut back, 1 base at V and 5 bases at J, with 11 bases in the middle. The CDR3 here is CASSQGGGRTGELFF. The CDR3 DNA sequence: TGCGCCAGCAGCCAAGGAGGGGGTCGAACCGGGGAGCTGTTTTTT.

V is TRBV9 and J is TRBJ1-2; 9 bases are a match to TRBD1. Trimming removed 4 bases from V and 7 bases from J; junction bases left unmatched: 11. Per germline, CDR1 SGDLS and CDR2 YYNGEE. The CDR3 consists of 15 residues. This chain's CDR3 is CASSPRTGGAGGYTF. The CDR3 DNA reads TGTGCCAGCAGCCCCCGAACAGGGGGCGCAGGTGGCTACACCTTC.

The genes are TRBV5-1 and TRBJ1-5; no firm D call. The CDR3 spans 13 residues. V was trimmed by 1 base and J by 5 bases, leaving 7 bases between them. The V gene's germline CDR1 is SGHRS and CDR2 YFSETQ. The CDR3 DNA sequence: TGCGCCAGCAGCTTGACCGGGGATCAGCCCCAGCATTTT. This translates into CASSLTGDQPQHF.

The chain uses TRBV11-3 and TRBJ1-2, with 8 bases identical to TRBD1. V shed 5 bases, J shed 5 bases, and the junction held 10 bases outside the gene matches. The CDR3 length is 15 residues. CDR1 SGHNT and CDR2 YENEEA come from the germline V gene. CDR3 DNA sequence: TGTGCCAGCAGCCTATCGGGACAGGAGGGGTATGGCTACACCTTC. Translating it yields CASSLSGQEGYGYTF.

This chain connects TRBV16 to TRBJ1-2, with 7 bases fitting TRBD1. In germline, CDR1 is KGHSY, CDR2 FQNENV. The CDR3 sequence is 14 residues long. V was pared by 8 bases and J by 0 bases, with 6 bases of the junction left unmatched. Written as DNA, the CDR3 is TGTGCCAGCGCCGCGGGACAGTCTAACTATGGCTACACCTTC. Residues: CASAAGQSNYGYTF.

V gene TRBV4-2 combines with J gene TRBJ2-1; 12 bases line up with TRBD2. Germline V gene lookup returns CDR1 LGHNA and CDR2 YNFKEQ. The CDR3 is 16 amino acids. Trimming removed 4 bases from V and 8 bases from J; junction bases left unmatched: 9. The CDR3 nucleotides read TGTGCCAGCAGCCGCCGACTAGCGGGAGCGGCCGATGAGCAGTTCTTC. It yields the protein CASSRRLAGAADEQFF.

V is TRBV5-1 and J is TRBJ2-5, with a possible D match to TRBD2 (5 bases). Germline V gene lookup returns CDR1 SGHRS and CDR2 YFSETQ. Trimming stripped 4 bases from V and 2 bases from J, with 9 bases between. CDR3 length: 13 residues. CDR3 sequence: CASSQSGQETQYF. CDR3 DNA: TGCGCCAGCAGCCAGAGCGGACAAGAGACCCAGTACTTC. The full variable domain, in which reference TRBV5-1 and TRBJ2-5 provide the parts outside the CDR3, is KAGVTQTPRYLIKTRGQQVTLSCSPISGHRSVSWYQQTPGQGLQFLFEYFSETQRNKGNFPGRFSGRQFSNSRSEMNVSTLELGDSALYLCASSQSGQETQYFGPGTRLLVL.

The rearrangement joins TRBV29-1 to TRBJ2-5; TRBD2 agrees at 7 bases. Germline V gives CDR1 SQVTM, CDR2 ANQGSEA. This CDR3 has 14 amino acids. The trim removed 6 bases at V and 5 bases at J, leaving 12 bases unmatched. DNA for the CDR3: TGCAGCGTCGATGGGGGGAGGGCCGAGGAGACCCAGTACTTC. Encoded protein: CSVDGGRAEETQYF.

The rearrangement joins TRBV19 to TRBJ1-5, with no clear D. The CDR3 spans 13 residues. From germline, CDR1 is LNHDA and CDR2 SQIVND (reference sequence). V shed 4 bases and J shed 2 bases, with 6 bases lying between them. The CDR3 protein is CASSTFRNQPQHF. The DNA of the CDR3 is TGTGCCAGTAGTACGTTTCGCAATCAGCCCCAGCATTTT.

This clone was seen a single time. The rearrangement uses TRBV4-1 and TRBJ1-5; D is unclear. This CDR3 spans 13 amino acids. The germline gives CDR1 MGHRA, CDR2 YSYEKL. Deletions cut 1 base from V and 4 bases from J, with 5 bases between. The CDR3 loop is CASSQGENQPQHF. The CDR3 DNA sequence: TGCGCCAGCAGCCAAGGGGAGAATCAGCCCCAGCATTTT.

V is TRBV2 and J is TRBJ2-3, with D possibly matching TRBD1 (6 bases). CDR1 and CDR2 from the germline V gene are SNHLY and FYNNEI. The CDR3 has 14 amino acids. V lost 7 bases to trimming and J lost 0 bases, with 11 bases between them. The CDR3 here is CASKGGSSTDTQYF. CDR3 sequence (DNA): TGTGCCAGCAAAGGGGGATCTAGCACAGATACGCAGTATTTT. Combining the CDR3 with reference TRBV2 and TRBJ2-3 gives the whole variable domain EPEVTQTPSHQVTQMGQEVILRCVPISNHLYFYWYRQILGQKVEFLVSFYNNEISEKSEIFDDQFSVERPDGSNFTLKIRSTKLEDSAMYFCASKGGSSTDTQYFGPGTRLTVL.

This clone appeared once. CDR3 in amino acids: CASNKGQLYNEQFF. The DNA of the CDR3 is TGTGCCAGCAACAAAGGACAGCTATACAATGAGCAGTTCTTC. The V gene is TRBV2, the J gene TRBJ2-1, with D possibly matching TRBD1 (6 bases). The CDR3 runs 14 residues. Trimming pared 7 bases from V and 4 bases from J, leaving 14 bases between. Germline values: CDR1 SNHLY, CDR2 FYNNEI.

The chain has TRBV10-1 and TRBJ2-2; D might be TRBD2 (6 bases). Trimming stripped 7 bases from V and 8 bases from J, with 14 bases between. Germline loops: CDR1 WNHNN, CDR2 SYGVQD (reference sequence). The CDR3 contains 13 residues. This CDR3 reads CASKARELGELFF. The CDR3 region has the DNA TGCGCCAGCAAGGCCCGGGAGCTGGGGGAGCTGTTTTTT.

V gene TRBV25-1 combines with J gene TRBJ2-3, with TRBD2 matching over 8 bases. CDR1 and CDR2 from the germline V gene are MGHDK and SYGVNS. CDR3 size: 15 residues. The J segment lost 5 bases and the V segment lost 5 bases, leaving 9 bases of the junction unmatched. The CDR3 is CASSPPGGPVDTQYF. The DNA of the CDR3 is TGTGCCAGCAGTCCCCCGGGAGGGCCGGTAGATACGCAGTATTTT.

This sequence joins TRBV5-1 and TRBJ1-6, with a possible D match to TRBD1 (5 bases). The length of the CDR3 is 16 residues. Germline CDR1 reads SGHRS; CDR2 reads YFSETQ. The V end was cut by 4 bases, the J end by 0 bases, with 11 bases between. This chain's CDR3 is CASSPGLGSYNSPLHF. The DNA of the CDR3 is TGCGCCAGCAGCCCGGGACTCGGCTCCTATAATTCACCCCTCCACTTT.

The rearrangement joins TRBV5-1 to TRBJ2-2; the D is unclear. V lost 2 bases and J 0 bases, leaving 8 bases between the germline ends. CDR3 size: 15 residues. The germline CDR1 and CDR2 sequences are SGHRS and YFSETQ. This CDR3 is CASSLGTANTGELFF. In nucleotides, the CDR3 is TGCGCCAGCAGCTTAGGAACAGCGAACACCGGGGAGCTGTTTTTT. Full variable domain (missing parts from reference TRBV5-1 and TRBJ2-2): KAGVTQTPRYLIKTRGQQVTLSCSPISGHRSVSWYQQTPGQGLQFLFEYFSETQRNKGNFPGRFSGRQFSNSRSEMNVSTLELGDSALYLCASSLGTANTGELFFGEGSRLTVL.

The gene calls are TRBV5-4 and TRBJ1-1; D not certain. This CDR3 is 15 amino acids long. V gave up 4 bases and J gave up 2 bases, with 15 bases separating them. Germline V CDR1 and CDR2: SGHNT, YYREEE (reference sequence). The CDR3 spells CASSPRSTGNTEAFF. CDR3 coding DNA: TGTGCCAGCAGCCCTCGTTCGACGGGAAACACTGAAGCTTTCTTT.

The genes are TRBV5-1 and TRBJ2-1, with D tentatively TRBD2 (5 bases). Trimming took 1 base from V and 7 from J, leaving 15 bases between them. This CDR3 region has 15 residues. CDR1 is SGHRS and CDR2 is YFSETQ in the germline V gene. Written as DNA, the CDR3 is TGCGCCAGCAGCTTGCGGGCCTCGGGAATGAATGAGCAGTTCTTC. Its protein is CASSLRASGMNEQFF.

DNA for the CDR3: TGTGCCAGTAGTATTCGGGCTAGCGGGAACTCCGATTTCACAGATACGCAGTATTTT. Its translation is CASSIRASGNSDFTDTQYF. V and J are TRBV19 and TRBJ2-3; 9 bases agree with TRBD2. The V gene end was trimmed by 3 bases and the J gene end by 2 bases; junction bases not matched to a gene: 15. CDR3 length equals 19 residues. The germline V gene has CDR1 LNHDA and CDR2 SQIVND (reference sequence).

This clone was detected only a few times. The CDR3 coding sequence is TGTGCCAGCAGTCCCGGGACAGTGAATGAAAAACTGTTTTTT. Residues: CASSPGTVNEKLFF. The rearrangement uses TRBV6-2 or TRBV6-3 and TRBJ1-4; 7 bases agree with TRBD1. The CDR3 covers 14 residues. J was trimmed by 5 bases and V by 5 bases; bases with no gene match: 5. Germline CDR1 is MNHEY and CDR2 is SVGEGT.

The rearrangement links TRBV20-1 to TRBJ2-1, with D possibly TRBD1 on 6 matching bases. The V end was cut by 5 bases, the J end by 10 bases, with 6 bases between. Looked up from germline, CDR1 is DFQATT and CDR2 is SNEGSKA (reference sequence). The CDR3 sequence is 9 residues long. In DNA form, the CDR3 reads TGCAGTGCTGACAGGGAGCAGTTCTTC. Its protein is CSADREQFF.

The V call is TRBV29-1, the J call TRBJ1-1; TRBD1 matches 12 bases. The germline CDR1 and CDR2 sequences are SQVTM and ANQGSEA. Losses at the gene ends were 2 bases for V and 6 bases for J; bases not matched to a gene: 4. This CDR3 spans 14 amino acids. Written as DNA, the CDR3 is TGCAGCGTTGAAACGGGACAGGGGGCGTCTGAAGCTTTCTTT. This codes for CSVETGQGASEAFF. Based on the CDR3 plus reference TRBV29-1 and TRBJ1-1, the full variable domain is SAVISQKPSRDICQRGTSLTIQCQVDSQVTMMFWYRQQPGQSLTLIATANQGSEATYESGFVIDKFPISRPNLTFSTLTVSNMSPEDSSIYLCSVETGQGASEAFFGQGTRLTVV.

The chain has TRBV3-1 (or the pseudogene TRBV3-2) and TRBJ2-7; 11 bases match TRBD2. Germline CDR1 reads LGHDT; CDR2 reads YNNKEL (reference sequence). V shed 3 bases and J 6 bases; nucleotides not matched to a gene: 16. There are 18 residues in the CDR3. CDR3 sequence (DNA): TGTGCCAGCAGCCAGATGTCGGGGACTAGCGGCCGATTGGGCGAGCAGTACTTC. This gives the protein CASSQMSGTSGRLGEQYF.

V and J are TRBV5-1 and TRBJ1-1; possible D gene TRBD1, 5 bases. Trimming removed 1 base at V and 1 base at J, with 11 bases between. This CDR3 comprises 15 residues. Germline V lookup: CDR1 SGHRS, CDR2 YFSETQ. The CDR3 protein is CASSLTTGSNTEAFF. The CDR3 DNA is TGCGCCAGCAGCTTGACCACAGGTTCGAACACTGAAGCTTTCTTT.

The gene calls are TRBV28 and TRBJ1-4; D perhaps matches TRBD1 (5 bases). The CDR3 totals 15 residues. The germline V and J ends were trimmed by 3 bases and 4 bases, with 12 bases remaining between them. CDR1 MDHEN and CDR2 SYDVKM come from the germline V gene. The CDR3 nucleotides are TGTGCCAGCAGTTTCGGGGGGGAGGGTAATGAAAAACTGTTTTTT. Amino acids: CASSFGGEGNEKLFF.

This rearrangement joins TRBV7-3 to TRBJ1-1, with D unresolved. This CDR3 contains 13 residues. V lost 3 bases and J 1 base, leaving 6 bases between the germline ends. Per germline, CDR1 SGHTA and CDR2 FQGTGA. CDR3 amino acids: CASSFGRNTEAFF. CDR3 DNA: TGTGCCAGCAGCTTTGGCAGGAACACTGAAGCTTTCTTT.

This chain uses TRBV11-2 with TRBJ2-7, with 7 positions matching TRBD1. Germline V gives CDR1 SGHAT, CDR2 FQNNGV. CDR3 size: 16 residues. Trimming cost V 5 bases and J 3 bases; bases outside gene matches: 13. As DNA, the CDR3 is TGTGCCAGCAGCCCGGTCTTCGGGACAGCGCTCTACGAGCAGTACTTC. This gives the protein CASSPVFGTALYEQYF.